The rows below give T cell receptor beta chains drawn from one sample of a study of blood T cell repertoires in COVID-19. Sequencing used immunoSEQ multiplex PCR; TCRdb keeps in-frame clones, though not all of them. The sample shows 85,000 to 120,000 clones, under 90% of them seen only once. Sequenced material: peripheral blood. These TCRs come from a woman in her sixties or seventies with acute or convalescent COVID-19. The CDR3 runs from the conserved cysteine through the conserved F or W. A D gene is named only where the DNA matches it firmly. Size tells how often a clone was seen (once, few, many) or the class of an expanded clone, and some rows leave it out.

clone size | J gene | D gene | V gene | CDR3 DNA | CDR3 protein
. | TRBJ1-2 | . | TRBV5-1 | TGCGCCAGCAGCTTGGTGGTTGGGAGTGGCTACACCTTC | CASSLVVGSGYTF
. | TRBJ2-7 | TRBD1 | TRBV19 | TGTGCCAGTGCCGGACAGGGGAGGAACGAGCAGTACTTC | CASAGQGRNEQYF
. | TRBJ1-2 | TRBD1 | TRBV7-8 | TGTGCCAGCAGTTCAGGGGGCAGGGAAGGCTACACCTTC | CASSSGGREGYTF
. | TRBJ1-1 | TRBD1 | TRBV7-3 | TGTGCCAGCAGCTTAACGGGGACAGGGGCACCGAACACTGAAGCTTTCTTT | CASSLTGTGAPNTEAFF
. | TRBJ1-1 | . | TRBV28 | TGTGCCAGCAGTTTATCCGAACTGGCTTTCTTT | CASSLSELAFF
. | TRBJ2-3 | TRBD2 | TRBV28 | TGTGCCAGCCATACTAGCGGGAGGCTTCCAGATACGCAGTATTTT | CASHTSGRLPDTQYF
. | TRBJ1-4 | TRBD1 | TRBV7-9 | TGTGCCAGCAGACCCGGGGACAGGGAAGAAAAACTGTTTTTT | CASRPGDREEKLFF
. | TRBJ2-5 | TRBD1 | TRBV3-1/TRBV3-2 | TGTGCCAGCAGCCCCCCGACAGGGGCCCTTCAAGAGACCCAGTACTTC | CASSPPTGALQETQYF
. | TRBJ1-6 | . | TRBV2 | TGTGCCAGCAGGCTTGTAACATCATATAATTCACCCCTCCACTTT | CASRLVTSYNSPLHF
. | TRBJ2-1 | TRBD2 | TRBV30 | TGTGCCTGGAGTGCACGGCTAGCGGGAGGCGGTAATGAGCAGTTCTTC | CAWSARLAGGGNEQFF
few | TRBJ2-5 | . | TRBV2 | TGTGCCAGCAGTGACAGGGGCCGGGAGACCCAGTACTTC | CASSDRGRETQYF
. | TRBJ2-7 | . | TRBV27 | TGTGCCAGCAGTTTTGACAGACGGTCGAACGAGCAGTACTTC | CASSFDRRSNEQYF
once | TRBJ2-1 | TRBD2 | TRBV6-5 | TGTGCCAGCAGTTACGTCGGGACTAGCGGGGCCAATGAGCAGTTCTTC | CASSYVGTSGANEQFF
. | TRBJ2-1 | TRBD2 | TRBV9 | TGTGCCAGCAGCGGGGGACTAGCGGACTACAATGAGCAGTTCTTC | CASSGGLADYNEQFF
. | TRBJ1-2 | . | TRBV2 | TGTGCCAGCAGTGAAGCGCGCACAGCCCGTGGCTACACCTTC | CASSEARTARGYTF
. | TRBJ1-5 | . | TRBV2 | TGTGCCAGCAGTCTATACAGGGCCGAGCAGCCCCAGCATTTT | CASSLYRAEQPQHF
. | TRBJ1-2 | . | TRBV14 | TGTGCCAGCAGCCAAATGACAGGACCTAACTATGGCTACACCTTC | CASSQMTGPNYGYTF
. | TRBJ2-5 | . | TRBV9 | TGTGCCAGCAGCCAGCAGGGATATGCCAAAGAGACCCAGTACTTC | CASSQQGYAKETQYF
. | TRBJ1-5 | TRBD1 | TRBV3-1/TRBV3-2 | TGTGCCAGCAGCCAAGGGCAGGGGGCTTTTCAGCCCCAGCATTTT | CASSQGQGAFQPQHF
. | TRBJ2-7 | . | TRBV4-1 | TGCGCCAGCAGCCAACAGACAGGCTACTACGAGCAGTACTTC | CASSQQTGYYEQYF
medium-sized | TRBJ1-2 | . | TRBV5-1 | TGCGCCAGCAGCCCCGGACCGGACAGTCCTAACTATGGCTACACCTTC | CASSPGPDSPNYGYTF
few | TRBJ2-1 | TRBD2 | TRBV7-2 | TGTGCCAGCAGCTTAGACCCCGTCTCGGGGGGGTACAATGAGCAGTTCTTC | CASSLDPVSGGYNEQFF
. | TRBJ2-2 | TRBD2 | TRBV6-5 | TGTGCCAGCGCAACTAGCGGGGGGGCTTTGACGCTGTTTTTT | CASATSGGALTLFF
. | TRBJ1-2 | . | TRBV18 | TGTGCCAGCTCACCAAACAAGGGGGATGGCTACACCTTC | CASSPNKGDGYTF
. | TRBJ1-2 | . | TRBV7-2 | TGTGCCAGCAGCTTAGGGTCCGGGAGTAGCTGGGGCTATGGCTACACCTTC | CASSLGSGSSWGYGYTF
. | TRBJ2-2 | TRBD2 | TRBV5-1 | TGCGCCAGCAGCTTGACTAGCGGGAGCACCGGGGAGCTGTTTTTT | CASSLTSGSTGELFF
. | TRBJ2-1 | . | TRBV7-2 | TGTGCCAGCAGCCGGATCCTCGGGAACAATGAGCAGTTCTTC | CASSRILGNNEQFF
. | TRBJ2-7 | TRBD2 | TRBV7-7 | TGTGCTAGCAGCTTGGGAGCGGGAGGGGTCTACGAGCAGTACTTC | CASSLGAGGVYEQYF
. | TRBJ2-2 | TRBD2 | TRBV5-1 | TGCGCCACTAGGCCGATAGGGACTAGCGGCGCCGGGGAGCTGTTTTTT | CATRPIGTSGAGELFF
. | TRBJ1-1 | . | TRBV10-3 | TGTGCCGCACAAACCGGTGGAGGGACTGAAGCTTTCTTT | CAAQTGGGTEAFF
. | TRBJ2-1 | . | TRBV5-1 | TGCGCCAGCAGCGCGAGTCCCTCCTACAATGAGCAGTTCTTC | CASSASPSYNEQFF
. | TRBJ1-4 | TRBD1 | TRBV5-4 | TGTGCCAGCAGCCTACAGGGGATGAATGAAAAACTGTTTTTT | CASSLQGMNEKLFF
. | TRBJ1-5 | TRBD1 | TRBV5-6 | TGTGCCAGCAGCGCCGGGACAGGGTGGCGGCAGCCCCAGCATTTT | CASSAGTGWRQPQHF
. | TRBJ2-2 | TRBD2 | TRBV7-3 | TGTGCCAGCAGCCTCCAGCAAGGGACTAGCGGGACCGGGGAGCTGTTTTTT | CASSLQQGTSGTGELFF
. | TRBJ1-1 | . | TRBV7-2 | TGTGCCAGCAGCTCTCAGGGGACCTTGAACACTGAAGCTTTCTTT | CASSSQGTLNTEAFF
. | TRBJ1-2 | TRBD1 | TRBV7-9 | TGTGCCAGCAGCTTAGGACAGGGGCCGTATGGCTACACCTTC | CASSLGQGPYGYTF
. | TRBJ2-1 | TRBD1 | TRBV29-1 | TGCAGCGTTCTAAGACAGGGGCGGGGTGAGCAGTTCTTC | CSVLRQGRGEQFF
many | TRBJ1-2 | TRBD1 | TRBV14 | TGTGCCAGCAGCTCACTTAAAGGGACAGACTATGGCTACACCTTC | CASSSLKGTDYGYTF
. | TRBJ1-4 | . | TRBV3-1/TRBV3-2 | TGTGCCAGCAGCCACGGGTCGGCTAATGAAAAACTGTTTTTT | CASSHGSANEKLFF
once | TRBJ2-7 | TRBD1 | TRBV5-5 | TGTGCCAGCAGTAAGGGACAGGGTAACCTCTACGAGCAGTACTTC | CASSKGQGNLYEQYF
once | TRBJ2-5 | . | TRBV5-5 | TGTGCCAGCAGCTTGGGACAAGCCCAAGAGACCCAGTACTTC | CASSLGQAQETQYF
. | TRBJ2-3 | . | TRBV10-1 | TGCGCCAGCGGAGAAAGAAGCACAGATACGCAGTATTTT | CASGERSTDTQYF
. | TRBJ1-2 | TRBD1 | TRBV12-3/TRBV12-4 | TGTGCCAGCAGCCGGGGACAGAACTATGGCTACACCTTC | CASSRGQNYGYTF
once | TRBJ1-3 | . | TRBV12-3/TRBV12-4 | TGTGCCAGCAGTCAGAACTCTGGAAACACCATATATTTT | CASSQNSGNTIYF
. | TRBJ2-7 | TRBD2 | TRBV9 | TGTGCCAGCAGCGTAGCGGCTAGCGGGAACTACGAGCAGTACTTC | CASSVAASGNYEQYF
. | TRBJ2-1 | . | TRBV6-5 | TGTGCCAGCCTTTCGCTAGCGAGGAGGGATGAGCAGTTCTTC | CASLSLARRDEQFF
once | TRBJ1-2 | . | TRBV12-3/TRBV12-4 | TGTGCCAGCAGTTCAGGTCCCGAGGGCTACACCTTC | CASSSGPEGYTF
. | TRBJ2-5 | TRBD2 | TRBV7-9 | TGTGCCAGCAGCTTACAGACTAGCCCGGAGACCCAGTACTTC | CASSLQTSPETQYF
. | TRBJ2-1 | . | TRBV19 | TGTGCCAGTAGTACTCGACAGCCCCACAATGAGCAGTTCTTC | CASSTRQPHNEQFF
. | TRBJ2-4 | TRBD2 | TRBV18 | TGTGCCAGCTCACCACTCCGGACTAGCGGGGAAAACATTCAGTACTTC | CASSPLRTSGENIQYF
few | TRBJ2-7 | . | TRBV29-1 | TGCAGCGTTGAGAAGGCAGGGTCTGGCGACGAGCAGTACTTC | CSVEKAGSGDEQYF
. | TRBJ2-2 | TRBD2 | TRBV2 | TGTGCCAGCAGCTATAACGTCGGGGGGTCCGGCGGGGAGCTGTTTTTT | CASSYNVGGSGGELFF
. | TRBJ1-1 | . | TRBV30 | TGTGCCTGGAGTGTTGCGGGGGCTGGCGCTGAAGCTTTCTTT | CAWSVAGAGAEAFF
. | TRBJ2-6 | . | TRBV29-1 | TGCAGCGTCGGACAGCCGGCCAACGTCCTGACTTTC | CSVGQPANVLTF
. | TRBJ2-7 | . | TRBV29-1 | TGCAGCGTCTTGAAGCTAGTCGAAAACTCCTACGAGCAGTACTTC | CSVLKLVENSYEQYF
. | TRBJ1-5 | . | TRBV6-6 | TGTGCCAGCAGTTACTCGGGGCAGGCGGGACAGCCCCAGCATTTT | CASSYSGQAGQPQHF
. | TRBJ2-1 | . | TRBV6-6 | TGTGCCAGCAGTTACGGTGCTAGCCACAATGAGCAGTTCTTC | CASSYGASHNEQFF
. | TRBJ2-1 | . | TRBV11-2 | TGTGCCAGCAGCCCAGACAACTCCTACAATGAGCAGTTCTTC | CASSPDNSYNEQFF
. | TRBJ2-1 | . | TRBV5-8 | TGTGCCAGCAGCATCGGGAGTTCCGATGAGCAGTTCTTC | CASSIGSSDEQFF
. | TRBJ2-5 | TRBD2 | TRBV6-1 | TGTGCCAGCAGTGAGACTAGCGTACAAGAGACCCAGTACTTC | CASSETSVQETQYF